The T cell receptor beta chain described here comes from a study of identical twins listed by TCRdb under 2016. Regarding the complete study: The study deep-sequenced TCR alpha and beta repertoires from monozygotic twins, unrelated adults of various ages and cord blood to test whether fetal clonotypes persist. To rule out contamination, the twin experiments were replicated at different times with different library preparation protocols. The investigation overall reported the following: Fewer insertions were carried by abundant cord blood beta clonotypes; a weaker similar trend was observed in young adult naive repertoires, while no such trend was observed in memory repertoires. Zero-insertion analyses could be partly confounded by invariant T cells such as MAIT and iNKT, although diverse VJ usage argued against such confounding for most clonotypes. Compared with coincidental sharing between unrelated individuals, out-of-frame TCR alpha sequences shared between twins had an excess of sequences with low generation probability. In beta out-of-frame sequences, excess twin sharing was weaker, because having fewer shared sequences lowered the signal-to-noise ratio. Recombination models systematically underestimated out-of-frame TCR alpha sharing in monozygotic twins but agreed with sharing between unrelated individuals. Because the same donors could not be followed over many years, the conclusions relied on cross-sectional statistical analysis.

Only healthy Caucasian donors were included. The twin cohort comprised three pairs of female monozygotic twins, all aged roughly 18 to 30 years. Positive isolation kits from Invitrogen were used to isolate CD4+ and CD8+ T cell populations. With respect to this clonotype: Its antigen specificity is not known. Per-nucleotide qualities are absent, and no much larger clonotype sits a single base away.

Library preparation employed 5' RACE. For sequencing, an Illumina HiSeq 2000 was employed. A universal primer binding site was introduced by template switching, and a unique molecular identifier was present in the final cDNA, enabling accurate counting of TCR cDNA molecules. Specific primers in the conserved constant-segment region were used to synthesize first-strand cDNA for TCR alpha and beta chains. Each cDNA library was double barcoded, with a SMART-Mk sample barcode plus Illumina barcodes, to control for contamination. TruSeq adapter sequences, together with Illumina sample barcodes, were added in two successive PCR steps. The Illumina HiSeq platform was used with custom primers to sequence TCR alpha and beta cDNA libraries. Concerning the study's data processing: Unique molecular identifiers were extracted from raw reads with MiGEC, and CDR3 positions were determined with MiXCR. For each individual, recombination models were inferred using an EM algorithm with the repgenHMM and IGoR tools. The tcR package in R was used for shared clonotype analysis, with sharing normalized by the product of cloneset sizes. Out-of-frame nonproductive sequences were analyzed to study raw recombination free of thymic and clonal selection effects. TCRdb handled the public reads itself, with Q25 trimming in fastp and clone calling in MiXCR, and kept productive beta chains. Rows matching on CDR3 protein sequence are summarized as one entry with the most common DNA and genes. These V and J calls derive from TCRdb rather than the authors' analysis. The sample contains over 500,000 distinct CDR3 sequences, approximately 22% of them found a single time. The top ten constitute 0.8% to 1% of the sample.

V lost 5 bases and J lost 5 bases; the stretch between them is 25 bases long. Inclusive of the bounding cysteine and phenylalanine, the CDR3 is 17 residues long. The kept DNA is CDR3 alone, 51 bases in frame from the first base. The germline V gene yields SGDLS for CDR1 and YYNGEE for CDR2. Separately, the same data were catalogued under a study of T cells expressing NK-cell markers. As the second study states: In sorted CD3+CD56+NKG2C+, CD3+CD56+NKG2C- and CD3+CD56-NKG2C+ T-cell subsets from about 8 donors, TCR beta-chain repertoires were profiled. Of the eight sequenced donors, seven were found to be HCMV-seropositive and one was found to be HCMV-seronegative. To restrict sorting to alphabetaTCR-expressing T cells, an anti-gammadeltaTCR antibody was added in several experiments. For six donors, the dominant CD3+CD56+NKG2C+ clonotypes were among the top 10 CD8+ clonotypes and accounted for 1.0-7.0% of CD8+ T cells. Those dominant clonotypes were again the most abundant among CD3+CD56-NKG2C+ cells in a handful of donors, at about 25-60.1%. Whether the expanded NKG2C-expressing T cell clones were specific for HCMV antigens was left unclear. The eight sequenced donors were randomly selected healthy volunteers, three men and five women. HCMV-specific IgG was detected in serum with a commercial ELISA kit to determine HCMV serostatus. MIGEC was used to demultiplex reads and group the reads by UMI, and MiTCR was used to assemble and quantify clonotypes. To exclude erroneous sequences, any TCR cDNA sequence not supported by at least two reads was discarded. Downstream repertoire analysis used the tcR package, and clonotypes were matched across fractions by CDR3 nucleotide sequence plus V segment. VDJmatch was used to annotate antigen specificity against VDJdb, with one amino acid substitution in CDR3 allowed.

Here the chain combines TRBV9 and TRBJ2-5, with TRBD1 as a weak D call on 6 bases. The sequencing input was CD4+ T cells sorted from blood. This TCR came from a woman aged 18-29 years in good health. The nucleotides read TGTGCCAGCAGTGCGGGCCCTACAGGGACGAATCGGGAGACCCAGTACTTC. Translated, it reads CASSAGPTGTNRETQYF.